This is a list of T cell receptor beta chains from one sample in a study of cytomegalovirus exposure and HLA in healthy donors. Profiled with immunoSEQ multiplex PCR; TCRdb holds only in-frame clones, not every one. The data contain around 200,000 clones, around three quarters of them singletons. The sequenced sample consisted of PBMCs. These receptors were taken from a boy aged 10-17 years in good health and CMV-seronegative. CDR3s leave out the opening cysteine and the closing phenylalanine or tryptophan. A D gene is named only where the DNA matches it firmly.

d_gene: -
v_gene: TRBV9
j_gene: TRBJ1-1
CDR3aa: ASSAKDAREGEAF

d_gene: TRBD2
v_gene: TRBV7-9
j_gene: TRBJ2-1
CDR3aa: ASSLSRSGSPYNEQF

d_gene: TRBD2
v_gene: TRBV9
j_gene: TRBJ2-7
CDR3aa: ASSVDGGAYEQY

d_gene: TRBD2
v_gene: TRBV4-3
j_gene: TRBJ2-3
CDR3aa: ASSQDFTSGRINTQY

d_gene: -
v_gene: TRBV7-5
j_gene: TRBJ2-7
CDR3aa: AGSYDRQGMCEQY

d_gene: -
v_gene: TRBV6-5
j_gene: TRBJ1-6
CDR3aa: ASSRRTGYRSPLH

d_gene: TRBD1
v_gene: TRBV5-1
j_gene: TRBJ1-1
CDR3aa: ASSLGGQGSMNTEAF

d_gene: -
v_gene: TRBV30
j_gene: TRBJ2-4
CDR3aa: AWSVRGYPKNIQY

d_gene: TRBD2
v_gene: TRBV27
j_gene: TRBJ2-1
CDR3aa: ASSLIRLAEQF

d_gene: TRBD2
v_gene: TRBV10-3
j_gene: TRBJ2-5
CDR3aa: AISETAGGRETQY

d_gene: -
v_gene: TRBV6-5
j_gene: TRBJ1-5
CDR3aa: ASSPNSGSNQPQH

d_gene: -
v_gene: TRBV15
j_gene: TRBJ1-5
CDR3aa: ATSRVGPGSVRGPQH

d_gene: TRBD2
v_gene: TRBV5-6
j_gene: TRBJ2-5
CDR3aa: ASSLPQRGKETQY

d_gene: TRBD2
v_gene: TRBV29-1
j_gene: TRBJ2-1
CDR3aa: SVVAGSYNEQF

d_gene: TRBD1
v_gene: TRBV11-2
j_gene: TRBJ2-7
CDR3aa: ASSLEGQGYYEQY

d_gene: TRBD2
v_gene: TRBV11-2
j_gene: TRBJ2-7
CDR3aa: ASSLSAGSSGRTAYEQY

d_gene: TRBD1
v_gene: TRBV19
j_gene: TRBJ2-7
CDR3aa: ASSSGTGGMMYEQY

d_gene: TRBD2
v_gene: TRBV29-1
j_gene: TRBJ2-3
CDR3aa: SVGGGGPDTQY

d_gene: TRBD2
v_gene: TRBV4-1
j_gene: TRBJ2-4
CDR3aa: ASSHSGTSINIQY

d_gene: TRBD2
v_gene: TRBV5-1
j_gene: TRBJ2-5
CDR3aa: ASSLELYSGGAETQY

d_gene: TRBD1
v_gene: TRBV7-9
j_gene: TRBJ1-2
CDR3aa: ASSLTGQGAGGYT

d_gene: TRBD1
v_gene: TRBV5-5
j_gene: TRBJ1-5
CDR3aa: ASSPTGWGQPQH

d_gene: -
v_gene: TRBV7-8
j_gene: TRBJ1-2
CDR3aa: ASKAGARYGYT

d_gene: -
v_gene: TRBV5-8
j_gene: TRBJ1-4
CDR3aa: ASSFMHGSNEKLF

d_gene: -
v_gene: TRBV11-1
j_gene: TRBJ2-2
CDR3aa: ASRKGSGGITGELF

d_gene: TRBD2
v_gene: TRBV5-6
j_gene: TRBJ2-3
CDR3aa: ASSLRAGVNTDTQY

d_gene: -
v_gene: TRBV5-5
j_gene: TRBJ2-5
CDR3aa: ASSLYALGETQY

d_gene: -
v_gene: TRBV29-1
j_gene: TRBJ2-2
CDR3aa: SVESSRLSGELF

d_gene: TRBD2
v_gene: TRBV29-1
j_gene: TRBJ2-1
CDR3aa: SVEDFRTSGKQF

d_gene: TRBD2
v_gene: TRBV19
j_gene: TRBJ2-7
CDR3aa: ASSRNSGRSYEQY

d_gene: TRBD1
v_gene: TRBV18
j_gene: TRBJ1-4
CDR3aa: ASSPRGQQNEKLF

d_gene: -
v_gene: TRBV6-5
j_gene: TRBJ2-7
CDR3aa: ASSYITRGPEQY

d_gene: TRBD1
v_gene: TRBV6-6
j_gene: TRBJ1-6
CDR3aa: ASSWDSNSPLH

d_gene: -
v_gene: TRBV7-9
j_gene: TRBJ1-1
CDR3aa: ASRGDTEAF

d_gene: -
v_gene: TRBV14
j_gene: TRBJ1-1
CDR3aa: ASRKALAGTEAF

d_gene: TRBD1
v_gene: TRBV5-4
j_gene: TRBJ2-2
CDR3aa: ASSRGGQGGGNGELF

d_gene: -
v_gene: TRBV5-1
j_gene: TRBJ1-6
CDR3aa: ASSLDAGAYNSPLH

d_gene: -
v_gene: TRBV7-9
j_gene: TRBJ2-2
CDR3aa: ASTEQEQGRTGELF

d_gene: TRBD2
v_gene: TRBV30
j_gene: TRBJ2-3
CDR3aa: AWSPSGGLFRDTQY

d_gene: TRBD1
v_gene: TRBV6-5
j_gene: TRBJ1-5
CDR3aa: ASSASNRGEQPQH

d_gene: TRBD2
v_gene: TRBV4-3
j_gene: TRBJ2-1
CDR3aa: ASSHGLAYNEQF